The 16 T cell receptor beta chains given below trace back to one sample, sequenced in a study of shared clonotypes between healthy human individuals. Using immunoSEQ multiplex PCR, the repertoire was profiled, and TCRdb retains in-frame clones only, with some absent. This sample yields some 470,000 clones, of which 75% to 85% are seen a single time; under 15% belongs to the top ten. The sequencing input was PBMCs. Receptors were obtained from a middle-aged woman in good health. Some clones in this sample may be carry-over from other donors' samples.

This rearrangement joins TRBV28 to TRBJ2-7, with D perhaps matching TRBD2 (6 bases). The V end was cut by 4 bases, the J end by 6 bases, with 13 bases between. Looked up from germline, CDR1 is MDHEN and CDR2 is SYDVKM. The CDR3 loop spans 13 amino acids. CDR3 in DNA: TGTGCCAGCAGTTCTCCGGGAGTCACCGAGCAGTACTTC. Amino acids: CASSSPGVTEQYF.

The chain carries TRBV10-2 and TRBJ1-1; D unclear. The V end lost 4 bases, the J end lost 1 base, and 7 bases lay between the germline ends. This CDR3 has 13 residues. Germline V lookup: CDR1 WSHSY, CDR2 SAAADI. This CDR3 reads CASSVPGNTEAFF. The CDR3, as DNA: TGCGCCAGCAGTGTACCAGGGAACACTGAAGCTTTCTTT.

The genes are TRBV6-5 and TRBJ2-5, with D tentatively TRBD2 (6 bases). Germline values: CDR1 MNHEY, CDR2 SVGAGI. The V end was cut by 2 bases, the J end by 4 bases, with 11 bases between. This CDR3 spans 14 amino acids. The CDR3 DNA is TGTGCCAGCAGTTACGGGAGGAAGGGAGAGACCCAGTACTTC. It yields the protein CASSYGRKGETQYF.

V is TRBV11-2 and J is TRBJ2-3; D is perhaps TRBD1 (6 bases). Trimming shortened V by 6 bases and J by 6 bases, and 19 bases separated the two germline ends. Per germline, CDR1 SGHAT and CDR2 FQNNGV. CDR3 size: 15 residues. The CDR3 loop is CASRTRGNQGDTQYF. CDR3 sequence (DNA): TGTGCCAGCAGAACTCGTGGCAACCAGGGGGATACGCAGTATTTT. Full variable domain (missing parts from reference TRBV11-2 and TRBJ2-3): EAGVAQSPRYKIIEKRQSVAFWCNPISGHATLYWYQQILGQGPKLLIQFQNNGVVDDSQLPKDRFSAERLKGVDSTLKIQPAKLEDSAVYLCASRTRGNQGDTQYFGPGTRLTVL.

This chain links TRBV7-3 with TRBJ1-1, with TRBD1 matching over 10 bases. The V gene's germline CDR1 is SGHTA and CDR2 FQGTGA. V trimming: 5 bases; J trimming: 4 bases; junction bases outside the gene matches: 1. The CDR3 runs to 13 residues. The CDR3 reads CASSRDRGTEAFF. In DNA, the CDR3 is TGTGCCAGCAGCCGGGACAGGGGCACTGAAGCTTTCTTT.

The CDR3: CASSPGHASNQPQHF. The CDR3 nucleotides are TGTGCCAGCAGCCCGGGACACGCTAGCAATCAGCCCCAGCATTTT. J is TRBJ1-5 and V is TRBV28; D perhaps matches TRBD1 (6 bases). V was cut by 6 bases and J by 0 bases, with 12 bases left in between. Germline loops: CDR1 MDHEN, CDR2 SYDVKM. CDR3 length: 15 amino acids.

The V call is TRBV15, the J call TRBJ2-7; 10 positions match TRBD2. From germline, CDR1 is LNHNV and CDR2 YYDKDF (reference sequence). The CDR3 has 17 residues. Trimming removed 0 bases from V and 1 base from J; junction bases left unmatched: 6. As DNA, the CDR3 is TGTGCCACCAGCAGAGATCGCTCTAGCGGGAGTTCCTACGAGCAGTACTTC. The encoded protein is CATSRDRSSGSSYEQYF.

In DNA form, the CDR3 reads TGTGCCACCGTACCCGCGGGAGGGCCTCGCGAGCAGTACTTC. Its protein is CATVPAGGPREQYF. This sequence joins TRBV7-9 and TRBJ2-7, with 9 bases lining up with TRBD2. CDR1 SEHNR and CDR2 FQNEAQ come from the germline V gene (reference sequence). The CDR3 length is 14 residues. V lost 10 bases to trimming and J lost 6 bases; unmatched junction nucleotides: 13.

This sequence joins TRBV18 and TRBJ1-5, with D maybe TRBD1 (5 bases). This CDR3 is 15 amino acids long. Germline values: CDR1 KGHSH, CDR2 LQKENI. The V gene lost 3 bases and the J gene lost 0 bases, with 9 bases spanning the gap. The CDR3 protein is CASSPVGDSNQPQHF. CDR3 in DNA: TGTGCCAGCTCACCTGTGGGGGATAGCAATCAGCCCCAGCATTTT.

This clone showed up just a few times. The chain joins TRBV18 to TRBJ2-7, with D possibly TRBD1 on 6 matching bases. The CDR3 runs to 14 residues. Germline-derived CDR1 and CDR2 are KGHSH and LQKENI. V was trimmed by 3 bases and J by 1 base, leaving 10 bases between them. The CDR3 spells CASSPNTGSYEQYF. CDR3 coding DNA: TGTGCCAGCTCACCGAATACAGGGTCCTACGAGCAGTACTTC.

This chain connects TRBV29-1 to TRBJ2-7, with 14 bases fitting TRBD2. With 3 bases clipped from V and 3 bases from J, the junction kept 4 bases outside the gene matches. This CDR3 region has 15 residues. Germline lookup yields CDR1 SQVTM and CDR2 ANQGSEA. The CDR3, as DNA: TGCAGCGTTGATGGTGGGACTAGCGGGAGCTACGAGCAGTACTTC. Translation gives CSVDGGTSGSYEQYF.

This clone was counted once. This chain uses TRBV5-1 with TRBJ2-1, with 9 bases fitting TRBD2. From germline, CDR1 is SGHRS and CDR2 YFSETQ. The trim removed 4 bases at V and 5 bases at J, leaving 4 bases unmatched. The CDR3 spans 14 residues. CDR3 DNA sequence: TGCGCCAGCAGCATGGGACTAGCCCACAATGAGCAGTTCTTC. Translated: CASSMGLAHNEQFF.

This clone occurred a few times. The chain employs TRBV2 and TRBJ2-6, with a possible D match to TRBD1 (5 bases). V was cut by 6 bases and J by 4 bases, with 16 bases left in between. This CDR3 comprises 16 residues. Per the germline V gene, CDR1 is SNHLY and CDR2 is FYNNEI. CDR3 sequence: CASRVGKGVGANVLTF. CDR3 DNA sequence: TGTGCCAGCAGGGTTGGTAAAGGGGTAGGGGCCAACGTCCTGACTTTC.

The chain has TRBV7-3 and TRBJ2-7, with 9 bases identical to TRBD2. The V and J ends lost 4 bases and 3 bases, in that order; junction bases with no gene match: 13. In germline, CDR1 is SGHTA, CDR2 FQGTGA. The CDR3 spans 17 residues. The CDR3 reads CASSSIAGAGNHYEQYF. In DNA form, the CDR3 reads TGTGCCAGCAGCTCGATAGCGGGAGCGGGGAATCACTACGAGCAGTACTTC. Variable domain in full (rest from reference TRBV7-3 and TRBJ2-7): GAGVSQTPSNKVTEKGKYVELRCDPISGHTALYWYRQSLGQGPEFLIYFQGTGAADDSGLPNDRFFAVRPEGSVSTLKIQRTERGDSAVYLCASSSIAGAGNHYEQYFGPGTRLTVT.

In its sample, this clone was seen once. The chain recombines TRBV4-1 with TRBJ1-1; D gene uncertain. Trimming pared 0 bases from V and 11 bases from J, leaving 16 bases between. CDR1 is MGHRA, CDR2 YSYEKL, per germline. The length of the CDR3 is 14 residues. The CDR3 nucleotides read TGCGCCAGCAGCCAAGAGGACGGACCCCTTGGGGCTTTCTTT. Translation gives CASSQEDGPLGAFF.

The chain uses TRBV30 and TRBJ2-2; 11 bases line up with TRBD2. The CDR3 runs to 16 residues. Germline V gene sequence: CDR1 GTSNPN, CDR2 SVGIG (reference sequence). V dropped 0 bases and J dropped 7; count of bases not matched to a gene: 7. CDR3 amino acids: CAWSVVSSGRNGELFF. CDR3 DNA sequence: TGTGCCTGGAGTGTAGTGTCTAGCGGGAGGAACGGGGAGCTGTTTTTT.